This is a list of T cell receptor beta chains from one sample in a study of shared clonotypes between healthy human individuals. The table came from immunoSEQ multiplex PCR; TCRdb's copy has only in-frame clones and leaves some out. In the table there are a few million clones, about 92% of which are singletons. Material for sequencing was naive CD4+ T cells sorted from blood. These receptor sequences come from a man younger than 35 in good health. The CDR3 runs from the conserved cysteine through the conserved F or W. The size field is filled for only some rows; it gives once, few, many or a size class.

cdr3_aa j_call clone_size v_call
CASSPPRATNEKLFF TRBJ1-4 NA TRBV18
CASSAEGDEQYF TRBJ2-7 NA TRBV9
CASSMGQSYEQYF TRBJ2-7 NA TRBV19
CASSESASSGANVLTF TRBJ2-6 NA TRBV25-1
CASGLDQRTVINYGYTF TRBJ1-2 once TRBV12-5
CASSFFSGTATNEKLFF TRBJ1-4 NA TRBV28
CASSFPGTSGGAIEQFF TRBJ2-1 NA TRBV5-1
CASSFRGANTEAFF TRBJ1-1 NA TRBV28
CASSFLATLSYEQYF TRBJ2-7 NA TRBV7-9
CASSQVPSSYEQYF TRBJ2-7 NA TRBV4-3
CASSSGGPRETQYF TRBJ2-5 NA TRBV5-1
CASSPLMRGETQYF TRBJ2-5 NA TRBV16
CASSPTGINYGYTF TRBJ1-2 once TRBV7-2
CASSILAGLRNEQFF TRBJ2-1 NA TRBV19